This passage covers 4 T cell receptor beta chains from one sample sequenced in a study of T cell repertoires and Cas9 in healthy adults (dated by TCRdb to 2017 to 2018). The library relied on the immunoSEQ multiplex PCR assay. Entries here come from immuneACCESS through TCRdb and include only in-frame sequences with V and J called. Some clones fail to appear in such tables; in the studies checked, an unresolved V gene covers under half of the shortfall, and the cause of the remainder is unknown. This sample has 13,000 to 15,000 clones in its table, and about 88% of those were observed once. The leading ten clones occupy roughly 1.5% of the sample. Sequenced input: Tregs (CD4+, CD25+, CD127-, CD137-, CD154-) from PBMCs; culture status not recorded. All receptors come from a human donor in good health.

There are a few counts of this clone. The rearrangement joins TRBV19 to TRBJ1-2, with D possibly matching TRBD1 (5 bases). CDR3 length: 12 residues. V was cut by 8 bases and J by 7 bases, with 14 bases left in between. The germline gives CDR1 LNHDA, CDR2 SQIVND (reference sequence). In DNA form, the CDR3 reads TGTGCCAGTGTGGCAGGGACCTCTGGCTACACCTTC. As protein: CASVAGTSGYTF.

This sequence joins TRBV5-1 and TRBJ2-1; D not certain. Trimming took 1 base from V and 9 from J, leaving 11 bases between them. This CDR3 has 13 residues. The germline V gene encodes CDR1 SGHRS and CDR2 YFSETQ. As DNA, the CDR3 is TGCGCCAGCAGCTTGACTGTCGAGGTTGAGCAGTTCTTC. Amino acids: CASSLTVEVEQFF.

This chain connects TRBV29-1 to TRBJ1-1; maybe TRBD1 (5 bases). V lost 5 bases and J lost 1, with 14 bases in between. The germline CDR1 and CDR2 sequences are SQVTM and ANQGSEA. The CDR3 sequence is 14 residues long. CDR3 amino acids: CSVIVGRANTEAFF. CDR3 in DNA: TGCAGCGTTATTGTGGGGCGGGCGAACACTGAAGCTTTCTTT.

This clone appeared once. V usage is TRBV7-6 and J usage is TRBJ1-2, with D possibly TRBD1 on 6 matching bases. Germline CDR1 is SGHVS and CDR2 is FNYEAQ. V was shortened by 5 bases and J by 1 base, with 20 bases between the two germline ends. This CDR3 region has 17 residues. The CDR3 loop reads CASSPGTVQGGNYGYTF. The CDR3, as DNA: TGTGCCAGCAGCCCCGGAACCGTACAGGGCGGTAACTATGGCTACACCTTC.